What follows is one TCR beta chain and its context. Generated by immunoSEQ multiplex PCR, the TCRdb table keeps only in-frame clones and is missing some. Here the sample spans about 350,000 clones, more than 75% being singletons. This entry belongs to a study of blood T cell repertoires in COVID-19. On the study more broadly: COVID-19 samples, acute and convalescent, were from the United States, Italy and Spain. PBMCs, B-cell-depleted T cells, or T cells provided the cDNA or gDNA that made up the material.

With V trimmed by 3 bases and J by 5 bases, 5 bases remained unmatched. CDR1 is SGHDT, CDR2 YYEEEE, per germline. The length of the CDR3 is 15 residues. What was sequenced was PBMCs or T cells enriched from blood (not recorded which). The V call is TRBV5-6, the J call TRBJ2-5; TRBD1 matches 12 bases. This sequence originates from a woman in her twenties or thirties who had recovered from COVID-19. The CDR3 nucleotides read TGTGCCAGCAGCTGGGGACAGGGGGCGAGGGAGACCCAGTACTTC. Residues: CASSWGQGARETQYF.